The sequence of this T cell receptor beta chain was determined in a study of beta chain features in type 1 diabetes. The study's findings and limits: A greater similarity of naive, central memory and Treg TCRB repertoires was seen among patients than among healthy donors.

Isolated RNA was reverse transcribed in full, so expressed TCRB transcripts were sequenced. Only in-frame clones appear in the TCRdb table, and some are missing; sequencing was by immunoSEQ multiplex PCR. The sample has under 250,000 clones, roughly a tenth seen once; the top ten hold roughly 1.4%. The V gene's germline CDR1 is SEHNR and CDR2 FQNEAQ (reference sequence). J was trimmed by 6 bases and V by 3 bases; bases with no gene match: 12. This CDR3 has 16 residues. On this clone itself: Its antigen is not known.

The clonotype comes from a young man in good health. The gene calls are TRBV7-9 and TRBJ2-7; 9 nucleotides match TRBD2. Sequenced: central memory CD4+ T cells from blood. The CDR3 sequence is CASSFGAGGIRGEQYF. Here the CDR3 DNA reads TGTGCCAGCAGCTTTGGAGCGGGAGGTATTAGAGGCGAGCAGTACTTC.